These T cell receptor beta chains were read from a single sample in a study of blood T cell dynamics during melanoma immunotherapy. TCRdb's table, derived via immunoSEQ multiplex PCR, lists solely in-frame clones and lacks some. This sample has around 20,000 clones; 70% to 90% occur once, and the top ten carry under 9%. The source material was blood, sampled from a patient treated with checkpoint blockade. Source of these receptors: a human donor with melanoma. CDR3s include the opening cysteine and the closing phenylalanine or tryptophan. D genes are given only for firm matches. For some rows the clone size is stated as once, few or many, or as a class when expanded; others skip it.

clone_size j_call d_call v_call cdr3_aa cdr3_nt
. TRBJ1-1 . TRBV28 CASSPGRGFAFF TGTGCCAGCAGTCCCGGTAGGGGGTTCGCTTTCTTT
. TRBJ2-7 TRBD1 TRBV19 CASSMGQGKAGEQYF TGTGCCAGTAGTATGGGACAGGGTAAGGCCGGCGAGCAGTACTTC
. TRBJ1-1 . TRBV20-1 CSATENTEAFF TGCAGTGCTACAGAGAACACTGAAGCTTTCTTT
. TRBJ2-5 . TRBV10-1 CASSPMDRYQETQYF TGCGCCAGCAGTCCTATGGACCGCTATCAAGAGACCCAGTACTTC
. TRBJ2-7 . TRBV7-9 CASSSPGTPSGEQYF TGTGCCAGCAGCTCACCCGGGACACCATCGGGCGAGCAGTACTTC
. TRBJ2-7 . TRBV4-1 CASSQDPGPYEQYF TGCGCCAGCAGCCAAGATCCTGGTCCCTACGAGCAGTACTTC
. TRBJ2-1 . TRBV7-9 CASSPSGASYNEQFF TGTGCCAGCAGCCCCTCGGGCGCATCCTACAATGAGCAGTTCTTC
. TRBJ2-7 . TRBV5-6 CASSLARGVDEQYF TGTGCCAGCAGCTTGGCCAGGGGAGTAGACGAGCAGTACTTC
. TRBJ2-7 TRBD2 TRBV16 CASSPDGTSDYEQYF TGTGCCAGCAGCCCGGACGGGACTAGCGATTACGAGCAGTACTTC
large TRBJ2-1 . TRBV10-2 CASIQGLPNEQFF TGCGCCAGCATCCAGGGGCTTCCCAATGAGCAGTTCTTC
. TRBJ2-5 TRBD1 TRBV28 CASSTTYLDRGQETQYF TGTGCCAGCAGTACCACGTACCTGGACAGGGGACAAGAGACCCAGTACTTC
. TRBJ1-4 . TRBV5-3 CARSLASHFNEKLFF TGTGCCAGAAGCTTGGCCTCGCACTTTAATGAAAAACTGTTTTTT
. TRBJ1-1 . TRBV7-8 CASSFRTRNTEAFF TGTGCCAGCAGCTTCCGGACAAGGAACACTGAAGCTTTCTTT
once TRBJ1-4 . TRBV7-9 CASSLAVLPNEKLFF TGTGCCAGCAGCTTGGCGGTACTCCCTAATGAAAAACTGTTTTTT
. TRBJ2-1 . TRBV19 CASSTFGSYNEQFF TGTGCCAGTAGTACCTTCGGGTCCTACAATGAGCAGTTCTTC
. TRBJ1-5 . TRBV6-1 CASSRDRLDQPQHF TGTGCCAGCAGTCGCGACAGACTTGATCAGCCCCAGCATTTT
. TRBJ2-3 TRBD1 TRBV6-6 CASTSYGQGESDTQYF TGTGCCAGCACTTCTTATGGACAGGGGGAATCGGATACGCAGTATTTT
. TRBJ2-7 TRBD1 TRBV29-1 CSVLLTRTGHYEQYF TGCAGCGTTCTCCTTACTCGGACAGGCCACTACGAGCAGTACTTC
. TRBJ2-7 . TRBV4-3 CASSLTTGSYEQYF TGCGCCAGCAGTCTTACGACAGGATCCTACGAGCAGTACTTC
once TRBJ2-1 . TRBV2 CASSSYNEQFF TGTGCCAGCTCCTCCTACAATGAGCAGTTCTTC
. TRBJ2-7 TRBD1 TRBV18 CASSLGETGGYEQYF TGTGCCAGCTCACTAGGGGAAACAGGGGGTTACGAGCAGTACTTC
. TRBJ2-5 . TRBV5-4 CASSKQGFQTQYF TGTGCCAGCAGCAAGCAGGGATTCCAGACCCAGTACTTC
few TRBJ2-7 . TRBV30 CAWSGTNYYEQYF TGTGCCTGGAGTGGGACGAATTACTACGAGCAGTACTTC
. TRBJ1-2 . TRBV6-5 CASTDHLYGYTF TGTGCCAGCACAGACCACCTGTATGGCTACACCTTC
. TRBJ2-7 . TRBV2 CASRSGNYEQYF TGTGCCAGTAGATCCGGGAATTACGAGCAGTACTTC
. TRBJ1-5 TRBD1 TRBV7-8 CASSLRGRSNQPQHF TGTGCCAGCAGCCTCAGGGGGCGGAGCAATCAGCCCCAGCATTTT
. TRBJ2-7 TRBD1 TRBV7-9 CASSLEGDSYYEQYF TGTGCCAGCAGCTTAGAGGGGGACAGCTATTACGAGCAGTACTTC
few TRBJ1-5 . TRBV28 CASSPWGASNQPQHF TGTGCCAGCAGTCCTTGGGGGGCGAGCAATCAGCCCCAGCATTTT
. TRBJ2-7 . TRBV27 CASSFGGISSYEQYF TGTGCCAGCAGTTTTGGGGGAATTAGCTCCTACGAGCAGTACTTC
. TRBJ2-1 TRBD2 TRBV25-1 CASSLPSGVYNEQFF TGTGCCAGCAGTCTACCAAGCGGGGTCTACAATGAGCAGTTCTTC
once TRBJ2-7 TRBD1 TRBV19 CASSFGTGAYEQYF TGTGCCAGTAGTTTCGGGACAGGGGCCTACGAGCAGTACTTC
. TRBJ2-7 . TRBV5-1 CASSLGSPMEQYF TGCGCCAGCAGCTTGGGATCCCCCATGGAGCAGTACTTC
. TRBJ1-3 . TRBV4-2 CASSQGDGASGNTIYF TGTGCCAGCAGCCAAGGGGATGGGGCCTCTGGAAACACCATATATTTT
few TRBJ1-1 TRBD1 TRBV7-2 CASSFMDRGTEAFF TGTGCCAGCAGCTTCATGGACAGGGGGACTGAAGCTTTCTTT
. TRBJ2-7 . TRBV6-5 CASSFREAYEQYF TGTGCCAGCAGCTTCAGGGAAGCCTACGAGCAGTACTTC
. TRBJ2-3 . TRBV12-5 CASALVGIGIDTQYF TGTGCTAGTGCTTTGGTCGGGATTGGTATAGATACGCAGTATTTT
. TRBJ2-5 . TRBV6-1 CASIVSRYQETQYF TGTGCCAGCATTGTTAGCAGGTACCAAGAGACCCAGTACTTC
. TRBJ2-7 . TRBV20-1 CSAEERGEQYF TGCAGTGCTGAGGAAAGGGGCGAGCAGTACTTC
. TRBJ2-4 TRBD1 TRBV28 CASSSPPTGGENIQYF TGTGCCAGCAGTTCCCCCCCGACAGGGGGCGAAAACATTCAGTACTTC
. TRBJ2-3 TRBD2 TRBV29-1 CSVGESGLGTDTQYF TGCAGCGTCGGAGAAAGCGGACTAGGCACAGATACGCAGTATTTT
. TRBJ1-4 TRBD1 TRBV2 CASRTGEVGTNEKLFF TGTGCCAGCAGGACAGGGGAAGTGGGAACTAATGAAAAACTGTTTTTT
. TRBJ2-1 TRBD2 TRBV28 CASSPLAGFYNEQFF TGTGCCAGCAGCCCACTAGCGGGCTTCTACAATGAGCAGTTCTTC
few TRBJ2-7 . TRBV6-5 CASIARGTSYEQYF TGTGCCAGCATCGCGAGAGGGACTTCCTACGAGCAGTACTTC
. TRBJ2-2 . TRBV19 CASSMRSSNTGELFF TGTGCCAGTAGTATGAGGTCCTCCAACACCGGGGAGCTGTTTTTT
. TRBJ2-5 TRBD2 TRBV28 CASSPVAGGQETQYF TGTGCCAGCAGTCCGGTAGCGGGAGGGCAAGAGACCCAGTACTTC
. TRBJ2-3 . TRBV29-1 CSGRWVEGTDTQYF TGCAGCGGAAGATGGGTGGAGGGCACAGATACGCAGTATTTT
. TRBJ1-5 . TRBV9 CASSPGLTRNQPQHF TGTGCCAGCAGTCCAGGGCTCACGCGCAATCAGCCCCAGCATTTT
. TRBJ1-1 . TRBV19 CASSPAGRSIEAFF TGTGCCAGTAGTCCAGCCGGTCGTAGTATCGAAGCTTTCTTT
. TRBJ2-1 TRBD1 TRBV29-1 CSVEPNRGLYNEQFF TGCAGCGTTGAGCCAAACAGGGGGCTCTACAATGAGCAGTTCTTC
. TRBJ2-2 TRBD2 TRBV30 CAWSGTSGVRLLFLTGELFF TGTGCCTGGAGTGGGACTAGCGGAGTCCGACTCCTATTCCTAACCGGGGAGCTGTTTTTT
. TRBJ2-7 TRBD2 TRBV7-2 CASSSTTSDPYEQYF TGTGCCAGCAGCTCTACGACTAGCGATCCCTACGAGCAGTACTTC
. TRBJ1-1 TRBD1 TRBV10-1 CASSEPCRTGGLNTEAFF TGCGCCAGCAGTGAGCCGTGTCGGACAGGGGGACTTAACACTGAAGCTTTCTTT
. TRBJ2-3 . TRBV5-6 CASIPPFSTDTQYF TGTGCCAGCATTCCGCCCTTTAGCACAGATACGCAGTATTTT